This TCR beta chain was observed in a study of human T cells and chemical hapten exposure. Across the whole study: Patients had diphenylcyclopropenone applied to the scalp weekly throughout the roughly 25-week study.

Time point specified: patch test 1, 2 weeks after DPC sensitization. Treatment defined: therapeutic diphenylcyclopropenone sensitization with weekly scalp DPC. Prior to application of each patch test, blood was drawn. Alopecia patients, 18 to 70 years old and DPC-suitable, served as donors. CDR3 length: 12 amino acids. The germline V gene encodes CDR1 MNHNS and CDR2 SASEGT. V lost 3 bases and J 2 bases, leaving 3 bases between the germline ends. The study's findings and limits: The study found that DPC sensitization did not change TCRs above 1 in 1000 frequency.

From the RACE reads, TCRdb called clonotypes with MiXCR, one entry per CDR3 protein. The sample lists about 57,000 distinct CDR3 sequences, about 9.3% occurring once. This clonotype came up many times. Its antigen is unidentified. This receptor was obtained from a middle-aged woman with alopecia areata. Some clones in this sample may be carry-over from other donors' samples. This rearrangement joins TRBV6-1 to TRBJ2-3; D is undetermined. Sample: whole blood, taken in connection with sensitization to the hapten diphenylcyclopropenone (DPC). This CDR3 reads CASSDSTDTQYF. In DNA, the CDR3 is TGTGCCAGCAGTGACTCCACAGATACGCAGTATTTT.